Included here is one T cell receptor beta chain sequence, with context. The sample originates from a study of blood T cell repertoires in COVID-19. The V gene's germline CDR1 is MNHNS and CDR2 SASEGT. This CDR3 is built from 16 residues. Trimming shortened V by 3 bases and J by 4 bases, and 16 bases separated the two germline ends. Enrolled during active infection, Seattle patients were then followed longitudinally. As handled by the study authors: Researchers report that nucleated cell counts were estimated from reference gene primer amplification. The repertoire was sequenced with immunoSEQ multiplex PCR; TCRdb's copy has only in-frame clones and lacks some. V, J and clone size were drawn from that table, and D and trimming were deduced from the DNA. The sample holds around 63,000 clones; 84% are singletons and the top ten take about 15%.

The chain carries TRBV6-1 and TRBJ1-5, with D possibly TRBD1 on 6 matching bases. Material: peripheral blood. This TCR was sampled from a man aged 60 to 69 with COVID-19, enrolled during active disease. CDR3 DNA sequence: TGTGCCAGCAGTGAGCTCTCAGGGGCCCGTAATCAGCCCCAGCATTTT. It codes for CASSELSGARNQPQHF.